This T cell receptor (beta chain) was obtained from a study of shared clonotypes between healthy human individuals. The J segment lost 6 bases and the V segment lost 9 bases, leaving 7 bases of the junction unmatched. This CDR3 comprises 13 residues. Germline V gene data show CDR1 as MNHNS and CDR2 as SASEGT. On sorted subsets, replicate PCRs used 150 to 250 ng DNA, or tens of thousands of T cell genomes. Method: immunoSEQ multiplex PCR; TCRdb's copy keeps in-frame clones and lacks some. The data contain some 1.4 million clones, around 97% of them seen just once; the ten biggest clones take up roughly 1.2%.

The sample was naive CD4+ T cells sorted from blood. The sample's subset: CD45RA+ positively selected. The receptor was derived from a man in his thirties or forties in good health. This rearrangement joins TRBV6-1 to TRBJ1-4, with 7 bases identical to TRBD1. CDR3 residues: CASAGGYYEKLFF. The CDR3 DNA follows: TGTGCCAGTGCAGGGGGGTACTATGAAAAACTGTTTTTT.